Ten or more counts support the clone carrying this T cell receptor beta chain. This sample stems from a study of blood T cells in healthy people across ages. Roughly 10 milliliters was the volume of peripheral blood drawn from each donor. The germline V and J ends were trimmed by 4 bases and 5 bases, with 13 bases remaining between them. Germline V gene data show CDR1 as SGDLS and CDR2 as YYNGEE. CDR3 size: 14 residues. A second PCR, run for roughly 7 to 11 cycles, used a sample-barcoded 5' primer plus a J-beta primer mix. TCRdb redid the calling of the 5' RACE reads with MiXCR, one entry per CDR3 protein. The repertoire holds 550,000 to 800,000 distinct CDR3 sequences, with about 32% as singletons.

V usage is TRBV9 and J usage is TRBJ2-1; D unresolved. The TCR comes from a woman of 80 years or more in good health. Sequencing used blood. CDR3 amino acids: CASSPLAWDNEQFF. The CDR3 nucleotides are TGTGCCAGCAGCCCCCTCGCCTGGGACAATGAGCAGTTCTTC.